These 19 T cell receptor beta chains were sequenced from one sample in a study of cytomegalovirus exposure and HLA in healthy donors. Only in-frame clones appear in the TCRdb table, and some are missing; sequencing was by immunoSEQ multiplex PCR. The table lists about 150,000 clones, roughly 86% of them singletons, with approximately 2.2% in the top ten. What was sequenced was PBMCs. These receptors all stem from a human donor in good health.

This clone was observed at least ten times. J is TRBJ2-5 and V is TRBV7-9; a weak D match, TRBD1 (6 bases). The CDR3 contains 13 residues. V gave up 4 bases and J gave up 4 bases, with 10 bases separating them. The germline gives CDR1 SEHNR, CDR2 FQNEAQ (reference sequence). Here the CDR3 reads CASSSLTGETQYF. The CDR3 bases are TGTGCCAGCAGCTCATTGACAGGAGAGACCCAGTACTTC.

In its sample, this clone was seen a few times. This chain links TRBV7-9 with TRBJ2-2, with D hard to call. V was clipped by 0 bases and J by 3 bases, with 20 bases between them. CDR3 length: 19 residues. Germline V lookup: CDR1 SEHNR, CDR2 FQNEAQ (reference sequence). CDR3 loop: CASSLAAVMPARYTGELFF. Here the CDR3 DNA reads TGTGCCAGCAGCTTAGCTGCGGTCATGCCCGCAAGGTACACCGGGGAGCTGTTTTTT.

This clone was counted a few times. V usage is TRBV9 and J usage is TRBJ1-1; D remains ambiguous. V was shortened by 3 bases and J by 5 bases, with 14 bases between the two germline ends. The CDR3 consists of 14 residues. The germline CDR1 and CDR2 sequences are SGDLS and YYNGEE. CDR3 DNA sequence: TGTGCCAGCAGCGCCGCCAGTACGTGGACTGAAGCTTTCTTT. Its translation: CASSAASTWTEAFF.

The chain has TRBV6-5 and TRBJ1-2, with D unresolved. The V gene lost 0 bases and the J gene lost 12 bases, with 14 bases spanning the gap. In germline, CDR1 is MNHEY, CDR2 SVGAGI. The CDR3 length is 13 residues. For the CDR3, the DNA is TGTGCCAGCAGTTACTCCCATTCCGAGGTCCACACCTTC. This codes for CASSYSHSEVHTF.

About this clone: Other DNA sequences from this sample encode an identical CDR3 as well. The chain couples TRBV29-1 to TRBJ1-1; D ambiguous. V was shortened by 4 bases and J by 5 bases, with 5 bases between the two germline ends. The germline V gene encodes CDR1 SQVTM and CDR2 ANQGSEA. The CDR3 is 10 amino acids. The CDR3 spells CSVARTEAFF. CDR3 DNA: TGCAGCGTTGCTCGTACTGAAGCTTTCTTT. Combining the CDR3 with reference TRBV29-1 and TRBJ1-1 gives the whole variable domain SAVISQKPSRDICQRGTSLTIQCQVDSQVTMMFWYRQQPGQSLTLIATANQGSEATYESGFVIDKFPISRPNLTFSTLTVSNMSPEDSSIYLCSVARTEAFFGQGTRLTVV.

The J gene is TRBJ2-1, the V gene TRBV5-1; 11 bases agree with TRBD2. V lost 8 bases, J lost 10 bases, and 17 bases stayed unmatched. CDR3 length: 16 amino acids. CDR1 and CDR2 (germline): SGHRS, YFSETQ. CDR3: CASTPRSGLAGGEQFF. The CDR3 DNA reads as TGCGCCAGTACGCCGAGGAGTGGGCTAGCGGGAGGAGAGCAGTTCTTC. Together with reference TRBV5-1 and TRBJ2-1, the CDR3 gives the full variable domain: KAGVTQTPRYLIKTRGQQVTLSCSPISGHRSVSWYQQTPGQGLQFLFEYFSETQRNKGNFPGRFSGRQFSNSRSEMNVSTLELGDSALYLCASTPRSGLAGGEQFFGPGTRLTVL.

The chain carries TRBV5-1 and TRBJ2-1, with TRBD2 matching 11 bases. This CDR3 spans 15 amino acids. V lost 4 bases to trimming and J lost 8 bases; unmatched junction nucleotides: 8. Germline V gene sequence: CDR1 SGHRS, CDR2 YFSETQ. CDR3 loop: CASSLTSGIVYEQFF. The CDR3 DNA reads as TGCGCCAGCAGCCTGACTAGCGGGATTGTTTATGAGCAGTTCTTC.

The rearrangement joins TRBV5-5 to TRBJ1-2, with no clear D. The V and J ends lost 1 base and 2 bases respectively, with 9 bases between them. The CDR3 spans 14 residues. The germline gives CDR1 SGHKS, CDR2 YYEKEE (reference sequence). CDR3 region: CASSLRGSNYGYTF. The CDR3 bases are TGTGCCAGCAGCTTGCGGGGATCGAACTATGGCTACACCTTC.

Only a few counts were recorded for this clone. The rearrangement joins TRBV30 to TRBJ1-2; 9 bases fit TRBD1. Germline V gene data show CDR1 as GTSNPN and CDR2 as SVGIG (reference sequence). The CDR3 covers 13 residues. Germline trimming cut 1 base from V and 6 bases from J; bases unmatched to any gene: 3. For the CDR3, the DNA is TGTGCCTGGAGTGAGGGACAGGGCCATGGCTACACCTTC. Translated, it gives CAWSEGQGHGYTF.

This chain uses TRBV30 with TRBJ1-2; no definite D call. The CDR3 length is 13 residues. V was trimmed by 0 bases and J by 8 bases, leaving 13 bases between them. Germline V gene lookup returns CDR1 GTSNPN and CDR2 SVGIG (reference sequence). The CDR3 spells CAWSVRGHQGYTF. DNA for the CDR3: TGTGCCTGGAGTGTTCGCGGCCACCAGGGCTACACCTTC. Combining the CDR3 with reference TRBV30 and TRBJ1-2 gives the whole variable domain SQTIHQWPATLVQPVGSPLSLECTVEGTSNPNLYWYRQAAGRGLQLLFYSVGIGQISSEVPQNLSASRPQDRQFILSSKKLLLSDSGFYLCAWSVRGHQGYTFGSGTRLTVV.

The V and J genes are TRBV9 and TRBJ1-4; no firm D call. The germline CDR1 and CDR2 sequences are SGDLS and YYNGEE. Trimming shortened V by 3 bases and J by 0 bases, and 9 bases separated the two germline ends. This CDR3 is 15 amino acids long. DNA for the CDR3: TGTGCCAGCAGCGCCGACATTGCAACTAATGAAAAACTGTTTTTT. Amino acids: CASSADIATNEKLFF.

The V call is TRBV6-6, the J call TRBJ2-1, with 7 bases that match TRBD2. In germline, CDR1 is MNHNY, CDR2 SVGAGI (reference sequence). Losses at the gene ends were 6 bases for V and 5 bases for J; bases not matched to a gene: 10. The CDR3 spans 15 residues. CDR3 region: CASSPRLADNNEQFF. DNA for the CDR3: TGTGCCAGCAGCCCTCGACTAGCTGATAACAATGAGCAGTTCTTC.

The V and J genes are TRBV6-5 and TRBJ1-1; D ambiguous. This CDR3 region has 14 residues. CDR1 and CDR2 (germline): MNHEY, SVGAGI. V shed 5 bases and J shed 4 bases, with 14 bases lying between them. The DNA of the CDR3 is TGTGCCAGCAGTCGTACAATGACTGGCACTGAAGCTTTCTTT. Translated: CASSRTMTGTEAFF.

The J gene is TRBJ1-1, the V gene TRBV7-9; a weak D match, TRBD1 (5 bases). Trimming cost V 1 base and J 3 bases, with 12 bases left between them. The CDR3 is made up of 15 amino acids. Germline lookup yields CDR1 SEHNR and CDR2 FQNEAQ (reference sequence). CDR3 in DNA: TGTGCCAGCAGCTTAGTTGGGGGGAGGGACACTGAAGCTTTCTTT. It is translated as CASSLVGGRDTEAFF. Based on the CDR3 plus reference TRBV7-9 and TRBJ1-1, the full variable domain is DTGVSQNPRHKITKRGQNVTFRCDPISEHNRLYWYRQTLGQGPEFLTYFQNEAQLEKSRLLSDRFSAERPKGSFSTLEIQRTEQGDSAMYLCASSLVGGRDTEAFFGQGTRLTVV.

The chain combines TRBV7-9 with TRBJ2-2; possible D gene TRBD1, 5 bases. V was pared by 3 bases and J by 6 bases, with 11 bases between. The germline V gene has CDR1 SEHNR and CDR2 FQNEAQ (reference sequence). The CDR3 spans 14 residues. The CDR3 reads CASSFSGLSGELFF. The CDR3 DNA follows: TGTGCCAGCAGCTTCTCAGGGTTGTCCGGGGAGCTGTTTTTT.

J is TRBJ1-1 and V is TRBV11-2, with D unresolved. Germline values: CDR1 SGHAT, CDR2 FQNNGV. The CDR3 has 14 amino acids. V lost 1 base and J lost 8, with 14 bases in between. The CDR3: CASSLGPHMLEAFF. As DNA, the CDR3 is TGTGCCAGCAGCTTAGGCCCCCACATGTTGGAAGCTTTCTTT.

A word on this clone: The junction and the germline gene differ at one end; a read error may be behind it. The CDR3 spells CASSPDSDNEQFF. Written as DNA, the CDR3 is TGTGCCAGCAGCCCAGACTCCGACAATGAGCAGTTCTTC. The V gene is TRBV11-2, the J gene TRBJ2-1; unclear D gene. The CDR3 is 13 amino acids. Per the germline V gene, CDR1 is SGHAT and CDR2 is FQNNGV.

V gene TRBV7-2 combines with J gene TRBJ1-4; D not resolved. With 3 bases removed from V and 8 bases from J, the gap between germline ends came to 16 bases. The CDR3 is 15 residues long. Germline V gives CDR1 SGHTA, CDR2 FQGNSA. In nucleotides, the CDR3 is TGTGCCAGCAGCTTGTCGGGAGTAAAGGGCGAAAAACTGTTTTTT. It is translated as CASSLSGVKGEKLFF.

This clone has a single count. The chain uses TRBV10-3 and TRBJ1-1; 11 positions agree with TRBD1. The CDR3 runs 15 residues. V gave up 11 bases and J gave up 1 base; unmatched junction bases: 9. From germline, CDR1 is ENHRY and CDR2 SYGVKD. This chain's CDR3 is CASRTGGLGNTEAFF. CDR3 DNA: TGTGCCTCAAGGACAGGGGGCTTAGGGAACACTGAAGCTTTCTTT.